This TCR beta chain was sequenced for a study of OX40 agonist ivuxolimab in advanced cancers. The repertoire was sequenced with immunoSEQ multiplex PCR; TCRdb's copy has only in-frame clones and lacks some. The data hold about 82,000 clones, with roughly 83% observed a single time. V shed 0 bases, J shed 7 bases, and the junction held 11 bases outside the gene matches. The CDR3 sequence is 17 residues long. CDR1 LGHNA and CDR2 YNFKEQ come from the germline V gene. The receptor was derived from an adult with an advanced solid tumor such as melanoma, head and neck, liver or kidney cancer. Sequencing was performed on CD4+ or CD8+ T cells sorted from blood, taken in a trial of the OX40 agonist ivuxolimab. The chain carries TRBV4-2 and TRBJ2-1; TRBD2 agrees at 8 bases. The CDR3 region is CASSQDTAGVYKNEQFF. The CDR3 bases are TGTGCCAGCAGCCAAGATACAGCGGGGGTATATAAGAATGAGCAGTTCTTC.